What follows are 14 T cell receptor beta chains derived from one specimen sequenced in a study of blood T cell repertoires in COVID-19. The table came from immunoSEQ multiplex PCR; TCRdb's copy has only in-frame clones and leaves some out. The sample holds 150,000 to 200,000 clones; around 90% are singletons and the top ten take roughly 2%. The sample comprised peripheral blood. The source of these receptors is a man aged 18 to 30 with acute or convalescent COVID-19.

The V and J genes are TRBV5-1 and TRBJ1-1; 8 bases fit TRBD1. The CDR3 spans 14 residues. Per the germline V gene, CDR1 is SGHRS and CDR2 is YFSETQ. V shed 4 bases and J 4 bases; nucleotides not matched to a gene: 6. CDR3 region: CASSPRTGFTEAFF. In DNA, the CDR3 is TGCGCCAGCAGCCCGAGGACAGGGTTCACTGAAGCTTTCTTT.

In DNA form, the CDR3 reads TGTGCCAGCAGCCATAAGCACGGACAGGGGGCAAGGGACACTGAAGCTTTCTTT. This codes for CASSHKHGQGARDTEAFF. The V call is TRBV14, the J call TRBJ1-1; 11 nucleotides match TRBD1. Germline V gene lookup returns CDR1 SGHDN and CDR2 FVKESK. The V segment lost 3 bases and the J segment 3 bases; nucleotides outside the gene matches: 12. There are 18 residues in the CDR3.

The genes are TRBV5-6 and TRBJ2-2, with D possibly being TRBD2 (5 bases). The ends were cut back, 5 bases at V and 4 bases at J, with 15 bases in the middle. CDR3 length: 15 amino acids. Per the germline V gene, CDR1 is SGHDT and CDR2 is YYEEEE. The CDR3 nucleotides are TGTGCCAGCAGTTCTTTGAGGGAAGGCACCGGGGAGCTGTTTTTT. As protein: CASSSLREGTGELFF.

The chain joins TRBV5-8 to TRBJ2-1; D is possibly TRBD1 (6 bases). Germline-derived CDR1 and CDR2 are SGHTS and YDEGEE. With 6 bases removed from V and 5 bases from J, the gap between germline ends came to 15 bases. The CDR3 is made up of 14 amino acids. The CDR3 loop is CASKSRQDNNEQFF. The DNA of the CDR3 is TGTGCCAGCAAGAGCCGACAGGATAACAATGAGCAGTTCTTC.

This clone was counted a few times. The CDR3 sequence: CASSPNEAGELFF. CDR3 coding DNA: TGTGCCAGCTCACCAAACGAGGCCGGGGAGCTGTTTTTT. V and J are TRBV18 and TRBJ2-2, with D unresolved. There are 13 residues in the CDR3. Germline CDR1 KGHSH, CDR2 LQKENI. The V end lost 2 bases, the J end lost 6 bases, and 7 bases lay between the germline ends.

In this sample, this clone turned up once. The rearrangement joins TRBV7-9 to TRBJ2-3; weak D call: TRBD2 (6 bases). Deletions cut 6 bases from V and 4 bases from J, with 14 bases between. The CDR3 loop spans 14 amino acids. The germline V gene encodes CDR1 SEHNR and CDR2 FQNEAQ (reference sequence). The CDR3 sequence is CASRSTGGPDTQYF. CDR3 DNA: TGTGCCAGCAGGTCTACCGGGGGACCAGATACGCAGTATTTT.

The rearrangement joins TRBV5-6 to TRBJ1-2, with 11 bases matching TRBD1. This CDR3 is built from 14 residues. The germline V gene encodes CDR1 SGHDT and CDR2 YYEEEE. V lost 4 bases and J lost 6; bases outside the gene matches: 5. CDR3 in amino acids: CASSLGQGGDGYTF. The CDR3 DNA follows: TGTGCCAGCAGCCTGGGACAGGGGGGAGATGGCTACACCTTC. The variable domain in full, completed from reference TRBV5-6 and TRBJ1-2, reads DAGVTQSPTHLIKTRGQQVTLRCSPKSGHDTVSWYQQALGQGPQFIFQYYEEEERQRGNFPDRFSGHQFPNYSSELNVNALLLGDSALYLCASSLGQGGDGYTFGSGTRLTVV.

The chain joins TRBV4-2 to TRBJ2-7; 7 bases map to TRBD1. Germline V gene lookup returns CDR1 LGHNA and CDR2 YNFKEQ. The CDR3 extends over 14 amino acids. Trimming at V came to 4 bases and at J to 0 bases, leaving 3 bases not matched to a gene. The CDR3 DNA is TGTGCCAGCAGCCGAGACAGGGTCTCCTACGAGCAGTACTTC. Amino acids: CASSRDRVSYEQYF.

Only one count was recorded for this clone. The chain recombines TRBV18 with TRBJ2-5; D not resolved. V lost 3 bases to trimming and J lost 0 bases, with 5 bases between them. Per the germline V gene, CDR1 is KGHSH and CDR2 is LQKENI. The CDR3 totals 13 residues. CDR3 nucleotides: TGTGCCAGCTCACCCCAGTACCAAGAGACCCAGTACTTC. This gives the protein CASSPQYQETQYF. Combining the CDR3 with reference TRBV18 and TRBJ2-5 gives the whole variable domain NAGVMQNPRHLVRRRGQEARLRCSPMKGHSHVYWYRQLPEEGLKFMVYLQKENIIDESGMPKERFSAEFPKEGPSILRIQQVVRGDSAAYFCASSPQYQETQYFGPGTRLLVL.

About this clone itself: This specimen includes other DNA sequences encoding the same CDR3. This sequence joins TRBV5-1 and TRBJ2-3, with 13 bases aligning to TRBD2. V lost 2 bases to trimming and J lost 4 bases; unmatched junction nucleotides: 7. CDR1 is SGHRS and CDR2 is YFSETQ in the germline V gene. CDR3 length: 17 residues. This CDR3 reads CASSFPLAGGPSDTQYF. CDR3 DNA: TGCGCCAGCAGCTTCCCACTAGCGGGAGGGCCCTCAGATACGCAGTATTTT.

The J gene is TRBJ1-2, the V gene TRBV19, with D possibly TRBD1 on 6 matching bases. The CDR3 contains 15 residues. Germline-derived CDR1 and CDR2 are LNHDA and SQIVND (reference sequence). V was shortened by 4 bases and J by 4 bases, with 16 bases between the two germline ends. CDR3 amino acids: CASSTTLGDIYGYTF. CDR3 coding DNA: TGTGCCAGTAGTACCACCTTGGGGGACATCTATGGCTACACCTTC.

This chain links TRBV19 with TRBJ1-2, with 8 bases that match TRBD1. Germline CDR1 reads LNHDA; CDR2 reads SQIVND (reference sequence). The CDR3 covers 14 residues. With 3 bases clipped from V and 4 bases from J, the junction kept 4 bases outside the gene matches. CDR3 protein: CASSIQGAFYGYTF. The CDR3 region has the DNA TGTGCCAGTAGTATTCAGGGGGCTTTCTATGGCTACACCTTC.

The chain links TRBV27 to TRBJ1-5; D unclear. V was trimmed by 5 bases and J by 0 bases, leaving 11 bases between them. The CDR3 is 15 residues long. Germline CDR1 reads MNHEY; CDR2 reads SMNVEV (reference sequence). The chain's CDR3 is CASSRRPYSNQPQHF. The CDR3 nucleotides read TGTGCCAGCAGTCGCAGGCCTTATAGCAATCAGCCCCAGCATTTT.

The chain recombines TRBV18 with TRBJ2-7; 10 positions match TRBD1. The CDR3 sequence is 15 residues long. Germline V gene lookup returns CDR1 KGHSH and CDR2 LQKENI. V lost 3 bases to trimming and J lost 5 bases; unmatched junction nucleotides: 7. For the CDR3, the DNA is TGTGCCAGCTCACCGGGGACAGGGGCCCGAAACGAGCAGTACTTC. Translating it yields CASSPGTGARNEQYF.